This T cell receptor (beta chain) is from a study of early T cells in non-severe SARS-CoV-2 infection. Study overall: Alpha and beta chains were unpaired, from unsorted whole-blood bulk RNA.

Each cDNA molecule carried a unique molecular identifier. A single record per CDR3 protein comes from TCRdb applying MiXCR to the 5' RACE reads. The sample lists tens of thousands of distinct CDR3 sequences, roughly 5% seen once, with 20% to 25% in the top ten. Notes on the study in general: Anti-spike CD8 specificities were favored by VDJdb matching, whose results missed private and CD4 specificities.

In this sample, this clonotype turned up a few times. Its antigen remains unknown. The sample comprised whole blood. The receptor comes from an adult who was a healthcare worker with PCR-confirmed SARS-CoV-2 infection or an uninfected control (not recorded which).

CDR3 loop: CASSPEGRKETQYF. CDR3 bases: TGTGCCAGCAGCCCGGAGGGGAGGAAAGAGACCCAGTACTTC. The rearrangement uses TRBV2 and TRBJ2-5, with D possibly TRBD2 on 6 matching bases. This CDR3 has 14 amino acids. Germline values: CDR1 SNHLY, CDR2 FYNNEI. Trimming left V 6 bases short and J 3 bases short, with 14 bases between.